This T cell receptor (beta chain) originates from a study of CD8 T cells in ankylosing spondylitis. Comments on this clonotype: Its specificity is not known.

One entry per CDR3 protein results from TCRdb running MiXCR on the 5' RACE reads. The sample carries about 210,000 distinct CDR3 sequences, around 6.6% recorded once. Findings of the study overall: In ankylosing spondylitis blood, a motif of several highly homologous TCR beta variants appeared characteristic.

With 0 bases clipped from V and 4 bases from J, the junction kept 10 bases outside the gene matches. CDR3 size: 18 residues. Germline V gene sequence: CDR1 SGHDT, CDR2 YYEEEE. The chain is built from TRBV5-6 and TRBJ2-1; 10 nucleotides match TRBD2. This receptor was identified in a male donor with ankylosing spondylitis. Sequences were obtained from blood, either unsorted or a sorted T cell fraction (not recorded which). The chain's CDR3 is CASSLARGGLAPYNEQFF. As DNA, the CDR3 is TGTGCCAGCAGCTTGGCCCGGGGGGGACTAGCGCCATACAATGAGCAGTTCTTC.